The clone carrying this T cell receptor beta chain was detected once. Its target is unknown. This entry is derived from a study of OX40 agonist ivuxolimab in advanced cancers. Study results and limitations: At 0.1 to 3.0 mg/kg, CD4+ and CD8+ blood T cells expanded clonally by week 6. The authors did not determine the antigen specificity of the expanded peripheral T cells. With doses of 0.1-3.0 mg/kg, partial responders showed among the lowest clonal expansion.

Germline V CDR1 and CDR2: SGHRS, YFSETQ. CDR3 length equals 15 residues. V was cut by 7 bases and J by 0 bases, with 11 bases left in between. The repertoire was sequenced with immunoSEQ multiplex PCR; TCRdb's copy has only in-frame clones and lacks some. The table includes about 72,000 clones, approximately 90% detected once. V and J are TRBV5-1 and TRBJ2-6, with a weak D call TRBD2 (5 bases). This receptor was obtained from an adult with an advanced solid tumor such as melanoma, head and neck, liver or kidney cancer. The sequenced sample was CD4+ or CD8+ T cells sorted from blood, obtained in a trial of the OX40 agonist ivuxolimab. CDR3 DNA sequence: TGCGCCAGCCAACTACGGGGCTCTGGGGCCAACGTCCTGACTTTC. It codes for CASQLRGSGANVLTF.